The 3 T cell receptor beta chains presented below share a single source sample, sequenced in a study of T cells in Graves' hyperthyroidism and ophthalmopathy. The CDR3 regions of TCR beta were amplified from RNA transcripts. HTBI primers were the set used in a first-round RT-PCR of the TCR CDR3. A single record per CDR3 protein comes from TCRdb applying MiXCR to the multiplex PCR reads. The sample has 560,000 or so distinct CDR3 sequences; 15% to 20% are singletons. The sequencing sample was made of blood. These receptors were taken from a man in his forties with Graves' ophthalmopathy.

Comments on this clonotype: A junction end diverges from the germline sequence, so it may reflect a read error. The CDR3 nucleotides read TGTGCCATACCGACAGGGGTTAGCACTCAGCCCCAGCATTTT. The encoded protein is CAIPTGVSTQPQHF. This chain connects TRBV24-1 to TRBJ1-5; TRBD1 matches 8 bases. CDR1 and CDR2 (germline): KGHDR, SFDVKD. The CDR3 extends over 14 amino acids.

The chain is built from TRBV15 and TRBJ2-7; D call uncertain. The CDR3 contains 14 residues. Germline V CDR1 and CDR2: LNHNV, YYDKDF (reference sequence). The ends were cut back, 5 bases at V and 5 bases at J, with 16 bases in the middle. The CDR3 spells CATSGLGSLDEQYF. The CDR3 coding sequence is TGTGCCACCAGCGGCCTCGGCAGTCTAGACGAGCAGTACTTC.

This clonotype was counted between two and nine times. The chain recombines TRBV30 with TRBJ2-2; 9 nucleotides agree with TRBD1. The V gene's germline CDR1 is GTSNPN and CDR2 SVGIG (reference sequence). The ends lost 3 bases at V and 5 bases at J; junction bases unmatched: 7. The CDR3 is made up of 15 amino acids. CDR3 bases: TGTGCCTGGAGCGGGACCGGGACAGGGACCGGGGAGCTGTTTTTT. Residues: CAWSGTGTGTGELFF.